This passage covers 21 T cell receptor beta chains from one sample sequenced in a study of blood T cell repertoires in COVID-19. Sequencing used immunoSEQ multiplex PCR; TCRdb keeps in-frame clones, though not all of them. The profile covers 310,000 or so clones, with around 82% appearing a single time and 1% to 1.5% taken by the ten largest. Sequencing was performed on peripheral blood. These receptors were taken from a woman aged 45-60 years with acute or convalescent COVID-19.

This clone was detected many times. The chain uses TRBV30 and TRBJ2-5; 8 positions agree with TRBD1. J was trimmed by 4 bases and V by 3 bases; bases with no gene match: 7. The CDR3 runs 14 residues. The germline V gene encodes CDR1 GTSNPN and CDR2 SVGIG (reference sequence). CDR3 protein: CAWRLNTGGETQYF. For the CDR3, the DNA is TGTGCCTGGAGGTTAAATACAGGGGGAGAGACCCAGTACTTC.

The rearrangement joins TRBV9 to TRBJ2-3; no reliable D call. CDR1 and CDR2 from the germline V gene are SGDLS and YYNGEE. This CDR3 is built from 12 residues. The ends were cut back, 4 bases at V and 6 bases at J, with 9 bases in the middle. The CDR3 sequence: CASSPSIDTQYF. CDR3 sequence (DNA): TGTGCCAGCAGCCCTAGTATCGATACGCAGTATTTT.

The chain uses TRBV10-3 and TRBJ2-5; 10 positions agree with TRBD2. Looked up from germline, CDR1 is ENHRY and CDR2 is SYGVKD. The CDR3 length is 14 residues. With 2 bases clipped from V and 7 bases from J, the junction kept 4 bases outside the gene matches. CDR3 protein: CAISEKREGGTQYF. CDR3 DNA sequence: TGTGCCATCAGTGAGAAGCGGGAGGGTGGGACCCAGTACTTC.

The V and J genes are TRBV15 and TRBJ2-2; 10 nucleotides align to TRBD1. The CDR3 runs to 15 residues. From germline, CDR1 is LNHNV and CDR2 YYDKDF (reference sequence). Trimming removed 6 bases from V and 1 base from J; junction bases left unmatched: 2. Written as DNA, the CDR3 is TGTGCCACCAGGACAGGGGGCGAGAACACCGGGGAGCTGTTTTTT. This encodes CATRTGGENTGELFF.

V gene TRBV5-4 combines with J gene TRBJ1-2, with a possible D match to TRBD1 (6 bases). The V end lost 4 bases, the J end lost 2 bases, and 18 bases lay between the germline ends. Germline CDR1 reads SGHNT; CDR2 reads YYREEE (reference sequence). The CDR3 is made up of 16 amino acids. CDR3 nucleotides: TGTGCCAGCAGCGGGGGACATCTCCCGACCAACTATGGCTACACCTTC. Protein: CASSGGHLPTNYGYTF.

In this sample, this clone turned up a few times. This chain links TRBV12-5 with TRBJ2-1; 11 bases are a match to TRBD2. V was clipped by 0 bases and J by 4 bases; unmatched bases: 11. From germline, CDR1 is LGHNT and CDR2 FRNRAP. The CDR3 sequence is 19 residues long. CDR3 loop: CASGLVHWDGTSGYNEQFF. CDR3 nucleotide sequence: TGTGCTAGTGGTTTGGTACATTGGGACGGGACTAGCGGATACAATGAGCAGTTCTTC.

The chain is built from TRBV7-3 and TRBJ2-3; tentatively, D is TRBD2 (6 bases). The germline V gene encodes CDR1 SGHTA and CDR2 FQGTGA. The CDR3 loop spans 15 amino acids. V was clipped by 8 bases and J by 5 bases, with 20 bases between them. CDR3 DNA: TGTGCCAGCTCCCAGGGTTATGAGGGAGGAGATACGCAGTATTTT. It translates to CASSQGYEGGDTQYF.

J is TRBJ2-1 and V is TRBV6-5; 10 bases agree with TRBD2. This CDR3 spans 13 amino acids. CDR1 is MNHEY and CDR2 is SVGAGI in the germline V gene. The V and J ends lost 8 bases and 6 bases, in that order; junction bases with no gene match: 4. The CDR3 bases are TGTGCCAGCCCGGGACTAGCGACCAATGAGCAGTTCTTC. Protein product: CASPGLATNEQFF.

The chain employs TRBV5-4 and TRBJ2-3, with 10 nucleotides matching TRBD2. V trimming: 4 bases; J trimming: 0 bases; junction bases outside the gene matches: 8. This CDR3 spans 17 amino acids. Germline V CDR1 and CDR2: SGHNT, YYREEE (reference sequence). The DNA for the CDR3 is TGTGCCAGCAGCCCCAAACTAGCGGGACCTAGCACAGATACGCAGTATTTT. Its protein product is CASSPKLAGPSTDTQYF.

This clone was recorded once. This chain uses TRBV5-4 with TRBJ2-5, with a possible D match to TRBD1 (6 bases). Trimming shortened V by 4 bases and J by 4 bases, and 11 bases separated the two germline ends. The germline V gene encodes CDR1 SGHNT and CDR2 YYREEE (reference sequence). The CDR3 is 13 amino acids. DNA for the CDR3: TGTGCCAGCAGCCCAACGGACAGAGAGACCCAGTACTTC. This translates into CASSPTDRETQYF. Full variable domain (remainder filled in from reference TRBV5-4 and TRBJ2-5): ETGVTQSPTHLIKTRGQQVTLRCSSQSGHNTVSWYQQALGQGPQFIFQYYREEENGRGNFPPRFSGLQFPNYSSELNVNALELDDSALYLCASSPTDRETQYFGPGTRLLVL.

This chain uses TRBV4-1 with TRBJ2-5, with D possibly matching TRBD2 (5 bases). This CDR3 contains 16 residues. Trimming took 2 bases from V and 0 from J, leaving 13 bases between them. Germline assignment: CDR1 MGHRA and CDR2 YSYEKL. This CDR3 is CASSQTTPRDQETQYF. For the CDR3, the DNA is TGCGCCAGCAGCCAAACGACACCGAGGGACCAAGAGACCCAGTACTTC.

The V gene is TRBV3-1 (or the pseudogene TRBV3-2), the J gene TRBJ1-4; perhaps TRBD1 as D (5 bases). The CDR3 is 14 amino acids. V lost 4 bases and J lost 8, with 14 bases in between. CDR1 and CDR2 (germline): LGHDT, YNNKEL (reference sequence). DNA of the CDR3: TGTGCCAGCAGCCGGGGCAAGGGGCTGGAAAAACTGTTTTTT. Its translation: CASSRGKGLEKLFF.

V usage is TRBV19 and J usage is TRBJ2-3, with TRBD2 identical over 10 bases. Per the germline V gene, CDR1 is LNHDA and CDR2 is SQIVND (reference sequence). The J segment lost 0 bases and the V segment lost 6 bases, leaving 3 bases of the junction unmatched. The CDR3 is 15 amino acids. The CDR3 loop reads CASSRLAGSTDTQYF. CDR3 nucleotide sequence: TGTGCCAGTAGCCGACTAGCGGGCAGCACAGATACGCAGTATTTT. The complete variable domain, with remaining parts taken from reference TRBV19 and TRBJ2-3, reads DGGITQSPKYLFRKEGQNVTLSCEQNLNHDAMYWYRQDPGQGLRLIYYSQIVNDFQKGDIAEGYSVSREKKESFPLTVTSAQKNPTAFYLCASSRLAGSTDTQYFGPGTRLTVL.

The chain employs TRBV19 and TRBJ2-3; TRBD2 is a possible D gene (7 bases). This CDR3 has 13 amino acids. V was cut by 3 bases and J by 9 bases, with 13 bases left in between. CDR1 is LNHDA, CDR2 SQIVND, per germline (reference sequence). The CDR3 here is CASSIAGEGTQYF. The CDR3 region has the DNA TGTGCCAGTAGTATCGCAGGGGAGGGGACGCAGTATTTT.

This chain uses TRBV16 with TRBJ1-5; tentatively, D is TRBD1 (6 bases). CDR1 is KGHSY and CDR2 is FQNENV in the germline V gene. V dropped 8 bases and J dropped 5 bases, with 16 bases sitting between them. This CDR3 spans 14 amino acids. The CDR3 region is CASSHGGRHQPQHF. The CDR3 DNA is TGTGCCAGCTCCCACGGGGGGCGTCATCAGCCCCAGCATTTT.

This clone was observed once. The chain links TRBV5-4 to TRBJ1-2, with D unresolved. Germline lookup yields CDR1 SGHNT and CDR2 YYREEE (reference sequence). The ends were cut back, 4 bases at V and 4 bases at J, with 20 bases in the middle. This CDR3 contains 16 residues. CDR3 region: CASSPGTTRAGYGYTF. CDR3 DNA sequence: TGTGCCAGCAGCCCCGGTACTACTAGGGCAGGCTATGGCTACACCTTC.

CDR3 sequence: CASSSRRQEDYGYTF. The CDR3 bases are TGTGCCAGCAGCAGTCGACGCCAGGAGGACTATGGCTACACCTTC. The genes are TRBV5-4 and TRBJ1-2; D not certain. Germline V gene lookup returns CDR1 SGHNT and CDR2 YYREEE (reference sequence). This CDR3 comprises 15 residues. V was cut by 4 bases and J by 3 bases, with 16 bases left in between.

J is TRBJ1-1 and V is TRBV2; D possibly corresponds to TRBD1 (5 bases). The V end lost 4 bases, the J end lost 4 bases, and 22 bases lay between the germline ends. There are 17 residues in the CDR3. The germline CDR1 and CDR2 sequences are SNHLY and FYNNEI. In DNA, the CDR3 is TGTGCCAGCAGTGTCTGGGGGGGACCGGAAAGAAGCACTGAAGCTTTCTTT. Translating gives CASSVWGGPERSTEAFF.

The gene calls are TRBV4-1 and TRBJ1-1, with 8 positions matching TRBD1. Germline-derived CDR1 and CDR2 are MGHRA and YSYEKL. J was trimmed by 4 bases and V by 0 bases; bases with no gene match: 4. The CDR3 has 15 residues. CDR3 residues: CASSQDPTGGTEAFF. CDR3 bases: TGCGCCAGCAGCCAAGACCCTACAGGGGGCACTGAAGCTTTCTTT.

The CDR3 DNA reads as TGTGCCAGCAGTGAAAGGGGCTTTCTTCCTTATGGCTACACCTTC. This encodes CASSERGFLPYGYTF. The chain joins TRBV6-1 to TRBJ1-2; tentative D call: TRBD1 (5 bases). V was shortened by 2 bases and J by 5 bases, with 15 bases between the two germline ends. The CDR3 runs 15 residues. CDR1 and CDR2 (germline): MNHNS, SASEGT.

The chain couples TRBV2 to TRBJ2-7; 10 nucleotides match TRBD2. After removal of 0 bases from V and 3 bases from J, the junction contained 5 bases not matched to a gene. This CDR3 spans 16 amino acids. Germline CDR1 is SNHLY and CDR2 is FYNNEI. The CDR3 DNA reads as TGTGCCAGCAGTGAAGCGCCAGCGGGAGGGGTCTACGAGCAGTACTTC. Residues: CASSEAPAGGVYEQYF.